The sequence of this T cell receptor beta chain was determined in a study of blood T cell repertoires in COVID-19 (dated by TCRdb to about 2020). Concerning the study at large: Collaborator samples came from the United States, Italy and Spain and covered acute and convalescent phases of COVID-19. The material from the prospective study consisted of cDNA or gDNA derived from T cells, B-cell-depleted T cells, or PBMCs. Deeply sampled blood TCRbeta repertoires from subjects exposed to, actively infected with, or recovered from COVID-19 were included in the dataset. The repertoires were released in a freely available public database meant as a resource for research on the immune response to SARS-CoV-2. The samples were drawn from two sources: the first 160 participants of the ongoing ImmuneRACE study, and fewer than 1,500 subjects contributed by 6 global collaborators. Nearly every sample came with metadata listing a de-identified subject ID, COVID-19 status, age in years and sex. Where available, HLA class I and class II types were taken from metadata supplied by the sample provider and were not determined by assay-based typing.

The collaborating institutions used their own protocols to collect whole blood in K2EDTA tubes. For TCRbeta analysis, collaborators shipped samples as frozen whole blood, isolated PBMCs, or DNA extracted from either of those sample types. TCRbeta CDR3 regions were amplified from genomic DNA by means of the immunoSEQ Assay, a bias-controlled multiplex PCR. In the authors' own workflow: The number of nucleated cells in each sample was estimated from the amplification of reference gene primers within the assay. To quantify the absolute abundance of each unique TCRbeta CDR3 rearrangement, sequence reads were collapsed and filtered. For each sample, productive Simpson clonality was calculated by taking the square root of Simpson's diversity index across productive rearrangements. TCRdb mirrors the immuneACCESS table, restricted to in-frame sequences. Some clones are absent from its copies; in checked studies, under half trace to an unresolved V gene, and the reason for the others is unknown. That table furnishes V, J and clone size, whereas the DNA furnished D and trimming. The sample table records tens of thousands of clones; around four fifths of these occur just once. The ten largest clones represent 8.5% to 10% of the sample.

Study-wide conclusions, independent of this receptor: How much clinical and demographic metadata was included differed by source and by participant, and the metadata was provided uncurated.

As concerns this clone: No cognate antigen has been identified for it. Within one base of it there is no much larger clone, and no base qualities were kept.

Spanning cysteine to phenylalanine, the CDR3 consists of 18 amino acids. Only CDR3 DNA is held: 54 bases, read in frame from base 1. V ends up 4 bases short and J 0 bases short, with an unmatched junction base count of 10. According to the germline V gene, CDR1 reads LGHNA and CDR2 reads YNFKEQ. The sequencing sample was made of peripheral blood. The TCR sequence derives from a human donor in a cohort sampled during active COVID-19. The rearrangement combines TRBV4-2 with TRBJ2-3; TRBD2 lines up with 10 middle nucleotides. The sequenced DNA: TGTGCCAGCAGCCGAGGGGGCGGGACTAGCGAGAGCACAGATACGCAGTATTTT. It translates to CASSRGGGTSESTDTQYF.